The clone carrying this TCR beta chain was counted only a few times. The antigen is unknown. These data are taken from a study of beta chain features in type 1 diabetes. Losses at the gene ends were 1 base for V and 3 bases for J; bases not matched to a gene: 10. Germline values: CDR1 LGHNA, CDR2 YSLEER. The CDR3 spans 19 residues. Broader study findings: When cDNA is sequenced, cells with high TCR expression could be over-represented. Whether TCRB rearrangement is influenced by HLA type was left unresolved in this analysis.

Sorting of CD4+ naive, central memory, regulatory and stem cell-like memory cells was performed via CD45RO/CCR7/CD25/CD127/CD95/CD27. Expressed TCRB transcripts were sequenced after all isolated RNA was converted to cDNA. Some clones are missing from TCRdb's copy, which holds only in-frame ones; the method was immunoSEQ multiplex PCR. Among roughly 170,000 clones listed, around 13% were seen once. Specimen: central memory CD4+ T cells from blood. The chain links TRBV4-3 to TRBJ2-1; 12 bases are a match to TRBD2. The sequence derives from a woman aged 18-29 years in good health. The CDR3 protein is CASSQAPTPGLAGYNEQFF. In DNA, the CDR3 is TGCGCCAGCAGCCAAGCTCCAACACCGGGACTAGCGGGCTACAATGAGCAGTTCTTC.